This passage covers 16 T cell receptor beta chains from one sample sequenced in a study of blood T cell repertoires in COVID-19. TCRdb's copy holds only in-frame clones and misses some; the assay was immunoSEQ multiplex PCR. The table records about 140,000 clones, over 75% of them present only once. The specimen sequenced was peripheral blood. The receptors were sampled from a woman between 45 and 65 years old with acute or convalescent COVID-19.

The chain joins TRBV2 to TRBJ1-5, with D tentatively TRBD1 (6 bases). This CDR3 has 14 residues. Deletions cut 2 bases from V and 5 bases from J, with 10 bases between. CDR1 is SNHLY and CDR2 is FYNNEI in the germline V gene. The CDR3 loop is CASSELGGHQPQHF. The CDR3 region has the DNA TGTGCCAGCAGTGAACTGGGGGGGCATCAGCCCCAGCATTTT.

The CDR3 bases are TGTGCCAGCAGTACAACCCAGGGTAACGCTGAAGCTTTCTTT. This translates into CASSTTQGNAEAFF. The V and J genes are TRBV6-5 and TRBJ1-1; maybe TRBD1 (5 bases). CDR3 size: 14 residues. Germline-derived CDR1 and CDR2 are MNHEY and SVGAGI. Trimming pared 5 bases from V and 6 bases from J, leaving 16 bases between.

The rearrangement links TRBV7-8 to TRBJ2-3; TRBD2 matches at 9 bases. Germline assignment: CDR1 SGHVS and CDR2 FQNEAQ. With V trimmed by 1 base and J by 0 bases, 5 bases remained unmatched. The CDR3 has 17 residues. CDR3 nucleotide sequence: TGTGCCAGCAGCTTAGTGGGCGGGGGGGCTAGCACAGATACGCAGTATTTT. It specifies CASSLVGGGASTDTQYF.

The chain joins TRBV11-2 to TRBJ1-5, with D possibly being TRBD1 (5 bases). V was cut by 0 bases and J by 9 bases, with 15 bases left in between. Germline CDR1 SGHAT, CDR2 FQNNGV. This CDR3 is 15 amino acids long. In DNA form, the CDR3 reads TGTGCCAGCAGCTTAGATCAACAGGCGTTAAGGCCCCAGCATTTT. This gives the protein CASSLDQQALRPQHF.

The CDR3 nucleotides read TGTGCCAGCAGTTCCCCATCGGCGGCTCACTACGAGCAGTACTTC. This translates into CASSSPSAAHYEQYF. The chain carries TRBV28 and TRBJ2-7; no firm D call. With 4 bases removed from V and 3 bases from J, the gap between germline ends came to 16 bases. CDR1 and CDR2 from the germline V gene are MDHEN and SYDVKM. This CDR3 spans 15 amino acids.

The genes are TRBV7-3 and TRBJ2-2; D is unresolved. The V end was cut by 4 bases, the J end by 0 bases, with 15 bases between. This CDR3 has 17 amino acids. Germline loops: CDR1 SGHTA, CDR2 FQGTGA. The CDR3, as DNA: TGTGCCAGCAGCTCTGACGCGGTTTTTTCGAACACCGGGGAGCTGTTTTTT. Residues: CASSSDAVFSNTGELFF.

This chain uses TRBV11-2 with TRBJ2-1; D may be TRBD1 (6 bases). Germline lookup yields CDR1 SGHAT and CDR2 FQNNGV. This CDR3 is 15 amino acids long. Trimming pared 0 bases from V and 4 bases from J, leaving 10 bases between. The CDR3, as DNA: TGTGCCAGCAGCTTAGAGGGGGCCCTATACAATGAGCAGTTCTTC. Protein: CASSLEGALYNEQFF.

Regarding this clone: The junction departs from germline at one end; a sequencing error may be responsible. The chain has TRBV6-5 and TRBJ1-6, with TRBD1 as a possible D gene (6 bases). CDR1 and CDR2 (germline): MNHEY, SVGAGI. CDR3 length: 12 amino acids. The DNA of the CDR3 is TGTGCCAGCAGACAGGGATCGACACCCCCCCACTTT. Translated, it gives CASRQGSTPPHF.

The CDR3 region has the DNA TGTGCCAGCAGCTTAGCCGGGACAGGGGACAATGAGCAGTTCTTC. Translating it yields CASSLAGTGDNEQFF. The V and J genes are TRBV11-3 and TRBJ2-1; 10 bases line up with TRBD1. Germline V gene sequence: CDR1 SGHNT, CDR2 YENEEA. Trimming took 1 base from V and 5 from J; bases not matched to a gene: 2. CDR3 length: 15 residues.

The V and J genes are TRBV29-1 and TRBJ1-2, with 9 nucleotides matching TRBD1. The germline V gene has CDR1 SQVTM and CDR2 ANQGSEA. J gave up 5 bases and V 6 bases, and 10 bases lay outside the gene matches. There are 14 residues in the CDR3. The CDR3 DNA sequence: TGCAGCGTCGTGCTACAGGGGGCCGGATATGGCTACACCTTC. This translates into CSVVLQGAGYGYTF.

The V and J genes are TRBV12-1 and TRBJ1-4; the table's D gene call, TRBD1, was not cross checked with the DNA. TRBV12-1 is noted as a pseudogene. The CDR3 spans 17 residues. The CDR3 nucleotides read TGTGCCAGCAGCCCTGACAGGGAATTTATCCTCCGGGAAAAACTGTTTTTT. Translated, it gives CASSPDREFILREKLFF.

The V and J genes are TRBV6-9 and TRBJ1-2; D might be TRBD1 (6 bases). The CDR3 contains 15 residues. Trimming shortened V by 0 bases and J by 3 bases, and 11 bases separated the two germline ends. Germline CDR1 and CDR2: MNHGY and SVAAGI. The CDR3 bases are TGTGCCAGCAGTTATTCACCGGGACAACACTATGGCTACACCTTC. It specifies CASSYSPGQHYGYTF.

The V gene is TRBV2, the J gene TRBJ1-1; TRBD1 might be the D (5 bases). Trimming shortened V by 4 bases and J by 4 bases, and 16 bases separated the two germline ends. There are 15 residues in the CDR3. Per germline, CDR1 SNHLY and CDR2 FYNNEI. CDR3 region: CASSVDGGGSTEAFF. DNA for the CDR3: TGTGCCAGCAGTGTCGACGGGGGAGGGAGCACTGAAGCTTTCTTT.

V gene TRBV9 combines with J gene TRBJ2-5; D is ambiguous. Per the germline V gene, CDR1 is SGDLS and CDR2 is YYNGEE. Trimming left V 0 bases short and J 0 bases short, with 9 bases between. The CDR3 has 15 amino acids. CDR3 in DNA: TGTGCCAGCAGCGTAGGGGCACAGAACCAAGAGACCCAGTACTTC. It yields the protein CASSVGAQNQETQYF.

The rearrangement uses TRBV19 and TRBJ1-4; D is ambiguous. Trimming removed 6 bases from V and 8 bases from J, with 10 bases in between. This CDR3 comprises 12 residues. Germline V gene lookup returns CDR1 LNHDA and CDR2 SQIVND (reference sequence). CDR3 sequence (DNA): TGTGCCAGTAGATCATACAGCGAAAAACTGTTTTTT. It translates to CASRSYSEKLFF.

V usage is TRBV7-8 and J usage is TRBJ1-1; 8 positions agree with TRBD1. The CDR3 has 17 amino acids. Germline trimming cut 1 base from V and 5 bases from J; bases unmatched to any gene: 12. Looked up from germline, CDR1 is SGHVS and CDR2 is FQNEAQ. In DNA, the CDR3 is TGTGCCAGCAGCTTAGAGTTAGCAGGGGGCGCCGGGACTGAAGCTTTCTTT. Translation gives CASSLELAGGAGTEAFF. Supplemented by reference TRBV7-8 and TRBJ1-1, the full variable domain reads GAGVSQSPRYKVAKRGQDVALRCDPISGHVSLFWYQQALGQGPEFLTYFQNEAQLDKSGLPSDRFFAERPEGSVSTLKIQRTQQEDSAVYLCASSLELAGGAGTEAFFGQGTRLTVV.